These 27 T cell receptor beta chains were all obtained from the same sample, sequenced in a study of neurological immune-mediated disorders. Via MiXCR, TCRdb re-called the 5' RACE reads, giving one row per CDR3 protein. The table has roughly 60,000 distinct CDR3 sequences, roughly an eighth seen once. Material: PBMCs. These receptors were taken from a man aged 55 to 70 in good health.

This clonotype appeared many times. This sequence joins TRBV20-1 and TRBJ2-6, with a tentative D call TRBD1 (6 bases). Germline V gene lookup returns CDR1 DFQATT and CDR2 SNEGSKA (reference sequence). The V end lost 0 bases, the J end lost 0 bases, and 15 bases lay between the germline ends. The CDR3 is 18 residues long. The CDR3 is CSARDRGRGYSGANVLTF. The CDR3 DNA sequence: TGCAGTGCTAGAGATCGAGGCAGGGGTTACTCTGGGGCCAACGTCCTGACTTTC.

This clonotype was seen repeatedly, ten times or more. The J gene is TRBJ2-3, the V gene TRBV20-1; D possibly uses TRBD1 or TRBD2 (5 bases each). The CDR3 covers 14 residues. Germline CDR1 and CDR2: DFQATT and SNEGSKA (reference sequence). Between the trimmed V and J ends, which lost 4 bases and 4 bases, there was a span of 15 bases. CDR3 bases: TGCAGTGCTATCTCTACGGGGCGGGCAGATACGCAGTATTTT. Translating it yields CSAISTGRADTQYF.

This clonotype has ten or more counts. This chain connects TRBV6-6 to TRBJ1-4, with D possibly TRBD1 on 5 matching bases. V was clipped by 7 bases and J by 3 bases, with 6 bases between them. CDR1 is MNHNY and CDR2 is SVGAGI in the germline V gene (reference sequence). CDR3 length: 12 amino acids. The CDR3 sequence: CASTGSNEKLFF. DNA for the CDR3: TGTGCCAGCACAGGGTCTAATGAAAAACTGTTTTTT.

This clonotype was counted at least ten times. This chain uses TRBV6-6 with TRBJ2-1; tentatively, D is TRBD1 (6 bases). CDR1 is MNHNY and CDR2 is SVGAGI in the germline V gene (reference sequence). V lost 8 bases, J lost 5 bases, and 16 bases lay in between. The CDR3 is 14 amino acids. DNA of the CDR3: TGTGCCAGCGGGACGGCCGGGACACACAATGAGCAGTTCTTC. It specifies CASGTAGTHNEQFF.

This clonotype was seen ten or more times. This CDR3 is CSASLPGGWGTDTQYF. CDR3 sequence (DNA): TGCAGTGCCAGTCTACCGGGGGGTTGGGGCACAGATACGCAGTATTTT. This chain links TRBV20-1 with TRBJ2-3, with TRBD2 identical over 7 bases. Losses at the gene ends were 6 bases for V and 1 base for J; bases not matched to a gene: 13. CDR1 is DFQATT and CDR2 is SNEGSKA in the germline V gene (reference sequence). The length of the CDR3 is 16 residues.

This clonotype was found many times. This chain uses TRBV28 with TRBJ2-7, with D hard to call. The CDR3 consists of 12 residues. CDR1 is MDHEN, CDR2 SYDVKM, per germline. The germline V and J ends were trimmed by 4 bases and 4 bases, with 8 bases remaining between them. The CDR3 nucleotides read TGTGCCAGCAGTTATAAGTTATACGAGCAGTACTTC. It is translated as CASSYKLYEQYF.

This clonotype was counted ten times or more. The CDR3 here is CSASWGGGAADEQFF. CDR3 nucleotide sequence: TGCAGTGCTAGTTGGGGCGGGGGGGCCGCGGATGAGCAGTTCTTC. The chain carries TRBV20-1 and TRBJ2-1; 9 positions agree with TRBD2. CDR1 is DFQATT, CDR2 SNEGSKA, per germline (reference sequence). The length of the CDR3 is 15 residues. V shed 3 bases and J 8 bases; nucleotides not matched to a gene: 11.

This clonotype was picked up many times. This chain uses TRBV20-1 with TRBJ2-2, with D perhaps TRBD2 (6 bases). Germline V gives CDR1 DFQATT, CDR2 SNEGSKA (reference sequence). V was cut by 6 bases and J by 6 bases, with 17 bases left in between. The CDR3 runs 14 residues. DNA for the CDR3: TGCAGTGCCCTGGGGGGACCCTCCGCCGGGGAGCTGTTTTTT. Protein: CSALGGPSAGELFF.

Ten or more counts support this clonotype. The chain joins TRBV7-2 to TRBJ2-1, with TRBD1 matching 7 bases. CDR1 and CDR2 (germline): SGHTA, FQGNSA. V dropped 3 bases and J dropped 5; count of bases not matched to a gene: 4. This CDR3 comprises 14 residues. The CDR3 is CASSLTGFNNEQFF. The CDR3 bases are TGTGCCAGCAGCTTGACAGGGTTTAACAATGAGCAGTTCTTC.

This clonotype was observed at least ten times. J is TRBJ1-1 and V is TRBV6-5; D remains ambiguous. CDR3 length equals 14 residues. CDR1 and CDR2 (germline): MNHEY, SVGAGI. The V end was cut by 6 bases, the J end by 1 base, with 12 bases between. The CDR3: CASSQMRGNTEAFF. As DNA, the CDR3 is TGTGCCAGCAGCCAAATGCGAGGGAACACTGAAGCTTTCTTT.

The chain uses TRBV5-1 and TRBJ1-1, with D hard to call. V lost 2 bases, J lost 1 base, and 12 bases lay in between. Looked up from germline, CDR1 is SGHRS and CDR2 is YFSETQ. The CDR3 runs to 15 residues. The CDR3 reads CASSFGVGENTEAFF. CDR3 sequence (DNA): TGCGCCAGCAGCTTCGGGGTTGGGGAGAACACTGAAGCTTTCTTT.

Note on this clonotype: A single base separates this from a much larger clone, so it may be a read error. The chain recombines TRBV2 with TRBJ2-2; 8 nucleotides match TRBD2. This CDR3 has 16 residues. Germline assignment: CDR1 SNHLY and CDR2 FYNNEI. V lost 1 base, J lost 4 bases, and 5 bases stayed unmatched. The CDR3 reads CASSEDVGGATGELFF. The CDR3 DNA sequence: TGTGCCAGCAGTGAAGACGTCGGGGGGGCCACCGGGGAGCTGTTTTTT.

This clonotype has at least ten counts. The chain is built from TRBV15 and TRBJ2-5; no clear D gene. This CDR3 spans 13 amino acids. CDR1 and CDR2 (germline): LNHNV, YYDKDF (reference sequence). Between the trimmed V and J ends, which lost 0 bases and 5 bases, there was a span of 7 bases. CDR3 nucleotides: TGTGCCACCAGCAGAGACATGGGGGAGACCCAGTACTTC. Its translation is CATSRDMGETQYF.

This clonotype was detected many times. The chain joins TRBV7-9 to TRBJ1-2; D might be TRBD1 (5 bases). Trimming took off 4 bases at V and 4 bases at J, with 13 bases between the two ends. CDR3 length: 14 residues. Germline V lookup: CDR1 SEHNR, CDR2 FQNEAQ (reference sequence). The CDR3 loop is CASSSSRAAYGYTF. The DNA for the CDR3 is TGTGCCAGCAGCTCGAGCAGGGCTGCCTATGGCTACACCTTC. The full variable domain, in which reference TRBV7-9 and TRBJ1-2 provide the parts outside the CDR3, is DTGVSQNPRHKITKRGQNVTFRCDPISEHNRLYWYRQTLGQGPEFLTYFQNEAQLEKSRLLSDRFSAERPKGSFSTLEIQRTEQGDSAMYLCASSSSRAAYGYTFGSGTRLTVV.

This clonotype was counted many times. The J gene is TRBJ1-5, the V gene TRBV12-3 or TRBV12-4; D unresolved. This CDR3 contains 12 residues. The V and J ends lost 4 bases and 4 bases respectively, with 5 bases between them. The CDR3 spells CASSSTNQPQHF. DNA for the CDR3: TGTGCCAGCAGTTCTACAAATCAGCCCCAGCATTTT.

At least ten counts were recorded for this clonotype. CDR3: CASSLGQDLSPLHF. CDR3 bases: TGCGCCAGCAGCTTGGGACAGGATCTGTCACCCCTCCACTTT. The gene calls are TRBV5-1 and TRBJ1-6; D might be TRBD1 (6 bases). In germline, CDR1 is SGHRS, CDR2 YFSETQ. The V and J ends lost 0 bases and 10 bases respectively, with 11 bases between them. The length of the CDR3 is 14 residues.

Many counts were recorded for this clonotype. The chain employs TRBV28 and TRBJ1-5; D is perhaps TRBD1 (6 bases). Germline values: CDR1 MDHEN, CDR2 SYDVKM. Between the trimmed V and J ends, which lost 4 bases and 1 base, there was a span of 26 bases. The length of the CDR3 is 20 residues. The CDR3 region is CASSYQSRDKRTQSNQPQHF. For the CDR3, the DNA is TGTGCCAGCAGTTACCAATCCCGGGACAAAAGAACCCAAAGCAATCAGCCCCAGCATTTT.

On this clonotype itself: A read error may produce the germline difference seen at one junction end. V and J are TRBV12-3 or TRBV12-4 and TRBJ1-2; D is uncertain. The CDR3 loop spans 14 amino acids. As DNA, the CDR3 is TGTGCCAACAGTTTTTATGCGTTTTTAGCTGGGTACACCTTC. Its protein is CANSFYAFLAGYTF.

The sample holds a few counts of this clonotype. The V and J genes are TRBV28 and TRBJ1-5, with 9 bases matching TRBD1. The J segment lost 1 base and the V segment lost 6 bases, leaving 4 bases of the junction unmatched. Germline values: CDR1 MDHEN, CDR2 SYDVKM. The CDR3 is made up of 15 amino acids. The CDR3, as DNA: TGTGCCAGCAGGCAGACAGGGGGAAGCAATCAGCCCCAGCATTTT. Translation: CASRQTGGSNQPQHF.

There are many counts of this clonotype. The chain combines TRBV7-2 with TRBJ1-2; 7 positions match TRBD1. The CDR3 has 14 amino acids. Germline CDR1 and CDR2: SGHTA and FQGNSA. The ends lost 5 bases at V and 6 bases at J; junction bases unmatched: 9. CDR3 protein: CASSRRQGNDGYTF. In DNA form, the CDR3 reads TGTGCCAGCAGCCGGCGACAGGGTAATGATGGCTACACCTTC.

This clonotype was picked up many times. J is TRBJ2-1 and V is TRBV6-6; D possibly corresponds to TRBD1 (5 bases). Germline loops: CDR1 MNHNY, CDR2 SVGAGI (reference sequence). The CDR3 runs to 14 residues. V was cut by 8 bases and J by 4 bases, with 15 bases left in between. The CDR3 DNA reads as TGTGCCAGCCTATACTCCAGGGTTTACAATGAGCAGTTCTTC. Encoded protein: CASLYSRVYNEQFF.

This clonotype was recorded at least ten times. V usage is TRBV9 and J usage is TRBJ1-5; perhaps TRBD1 as D (6 bases). CDR1 SGDLS and CDR2 YYNGEE come from the germline V gene. V was shortened by 6 bases and J by 4 bases, with 20 bases between the two germline ends. This CDR3 comprises 16 residues. CDR3 residues: CASNPRDIQGNQPQHF. The CDR3 DNA sequence: TGTGCCAGCAATCCACGGGACATACAAGGTAATCAGCCCCAGCATTTT.

The table lists this clonotype with many counts. V gene TRBV7-9 combines with J gene TRBJ1-1, with 7 bases matching TRBD1. The V gene end was trimmed by 4 bases and the J gene end by 5 bases; junction bases not matched to a gene: 4. Germline loops: CDR1 SEHNR, CDR2 FQNEAQ (reference sequence). This CDR3 comprises 13 residues. The DNA for the CDR3 is TGTGCCAGCAGCTATAACAGGGGAACTGAAGCTTTCTTT. This sequence encodes CASSYNRGTEAFF.

This clonotype was picked up many times. This chain connects TRBV20-1 to TRBJ2-6, with D tentatively TRBD1 or TRBD2 (5 bases each). The V end lost 3 bases, the J end lost 0 bases, and 9 bases lay between the germline ends. CDR1 is DFQATT, CDR2 SNEGSKA, per germline (reference sequence). CDR3 length: 15 amino acids. CDR3: CSARGTYSGANVLTF. CDR3 nucleotides: TGCAGTGCTAGGGGGACCTACTCTGGGGCCAACGTCCTGACTTTC.

This clonotype was found many times. V usage is TRBV27 and J usage is TRBJ2-1, with D tentatively TRBD1 or TRBD2 (5 bases each). Germline V gene lookup returns CDR1 MNHEY and CDR2 SMNVEV (reference sequence). Deletions cut 6 bases from V and 6 bases from J, with 18 bases between. The CDR3 is 15 amino acids. CDR3 sequence: CASSLPAGTSNEQFF. For the CDR3, the DNA is TGTGCCAGCAGCCTCCCGGCAGGGACGTCCAATGAGCAGTTCTTC.

In this sample, this clonotype turned up many times. The rearrangement joins TRBV28 to TRBJ1-1; TRBD1 might be the D (5 bases). CDR3 size: 16 residues. Trimming took off 2 bases at V and 2 bases at J, with 15 bases between the two ends. The V gene's germline CDR1 is MDHEN and CDR2 SYDVKM. The CDR3 DNA reads as TGTGCCAGCAGTTTAGGGGCCGTCGGCAGAAACACTGAAGCTTTCTTT. Amino acids: CASSLGAVGRNTEAFF.

In this sample, this clonotype turned up many times. The chain employs TRBV5-1 and TRBJ1-2; D remains ambiguous. Germline CDR1 SGHRS, CDR2 YFSETQ. The CDR3 has 11 residues. V lost 0 bases to trimming and J lost 8 bases, with 5 bases between them. The CDR3 loop reads CASSLGIGYTF. The CDR3, as DNA: TGCGCCAGCAGCTTGGGTATCGGCTACACCTTC.